The sample holds many counts of the clone carrying this TCR beta chain. This sample was taken from a study of CD8 T cells in ankylosing spondylitis. TCRdb fed the 5' RACE reads into MiXCR, producing one record per CDR3 protein. This table has 300,000 to 350,000 distinct CDR3 sequences, around 10% appearing once. Sequenced material: blood, either unsorted or a sorted T cell fraction (not recorded which). This sequence originates from a female donor with ankylosing spondylitis or in good health (not recorded which).

This CDR3 reads CASRSGTENGYTF. In DNA, the CDR3 is TGCGCCTCCCGATCCGGGACAGAAAATGGCTACACCTTC. The chain couples TRBV5-1 to TRBJ1-2; 7 positions agree with TRBD1. Germline CDR1 reads SGHRS; CDR2 reads YFSETQ. This CDR3 is 13 amino acids long. V shed 10 bases and J 6 bases; nucleotides not matched to a gene: 12.